The T cell receptor beta chain under discussion was sequenced for a study of cytomegalovirus exposure and HLA in healthy donors. This clone was observed a single time. 60 Vbeta and 13 Jbeta primers were used in PCR. Measured with immunoSEQ multiplex PCR; TCRdb has only the in-frame clones, and not every one. The sample yields 130,000 or so clones, around 79% seen once. From germline, CDR1 is SEHNR and CDR2 FQNEAQ (reference sequence). Trimming took 5 bases from V and 1 from J; bases not matched to a gene: 2. The CDR3 runs 14 residues. The chain joins TRBV7-9 to TRBJ1-1; 9 bases map to TRBD1. This sequence was found in a woman aged 35 to 49 in good health and CMV-seronegative. The sample was PBMCs. The DNA of the CDR3 is TGTGCCAGCAGCCCGGGACAGGGGAACACTGAAGCTTTCTTT. Its protein is CASSPGQGNTEAFF.